The clone carrying this T cell receptor (beta chain) occurred a few times. V was clipped by 4 bases and J by 7 bases, with 14 bases between them. This CDR3 has 13 residues. Per germline, CDR1 MDHEN and CDR2 SYDVKM. The data originate from a study of response to subunit inactivated influenza vaccine. Via MiXCR, TCRdb re-called the RT-PCR reads, giving one row per CDR3 protein. The sample gives around 850,000 distinct CDR3 sequences, around a sixth of which show up once; approximately 11% is in the top ten. The chain links TRBV28 to TRBJ2-7; D may be TRBD1 (5 bases). Sequencing was performed on PBMCs from blood, taken about 5 days after vaccination. This clonotype was obtained from a man in his fifties or sixties who received an inactivated influenza vaccine. CDR3 nucleotide sequence: TGTGCCAGCAGTTCAGGGAACAATGGGGAGCAGTACTTC. Translation gives CASSSGNNGEQYF.